The rows below give T cell receptor beta chains drawn from one sample of a study of breast tumors, draining lymph nodes, adjacent tissues. From the multiplex PCR reads, TCRdb called clonotypes with MiXCR, one entry per CDR3 protein. Of around 22,000 distinct CDR3 sequences listed, approximately 60% are singletons. Sequenced material: tumor-adjacent breast tissue. Every receptor here comes from a female donor with breast cancer. Some clones in this sample may be carry-over from other donors' samples. Both conserved end residues are part of each CDR3. The D gene is left open where the match is weak. Rows give clone size only sometimes, using once, few, many, or a class for an expanded clone.

cdr3_aa cdr3_nt clone_size d_call j_call v_call
CSASHRDTQHF TGCAGTGCTTCACACCGAGATACGCAGCATTTT - - TRBJ1-5 TRBV20-1
CASSRTGGTGRFLNEQFF TGTGCCAGCAGCCGGACAGGGGGCACCGGGAGGTTCTTGAATGAGCAGTTCTTC - TRBD1 TRBJ2-1 TRBV5-6
CATSDGSGRTWETQCF TGTGCCACCAGTGATGGTAGCGGGAGGACTTGGGAGACCCAGTGCTTC - TRBD2 TRBJ2-5 TRBV24-1
CASSPLLGTDTQYF TGTGCCAGCAGCCCTTTACTAGGCACAGATACGCAGTATTTT many - TRBJ2-3 TRBV7-2
CASSPDRATDTQYF TGTGCCAGCAGCCCGGACCGAGCGACAGATACGCAGTATTTT - - TRBJ2-3 TRBV9
CRTDRGREQYF TGCAGGACGGACAGGGGGCGCGAGCAGTACTTC medium-sized TRBD1 TRBJ2-7 TRBV20-1
CASSANSEEHEQFF TGTGCCAGCAGTGCAAACTCGGAGGAGCATGAGCAGTTCTTC medium-sized - TRBJ2-1 TRBV6-4
CATSGETSPNEQFF TGTGCCACCAGCGGGGAAACTAGTCCCAATGAGCAGTTCTTC - - TRBJ2-1 TRBV15
CASSEIGIPKLFF TGTGCCAGCAGTGAGATAGGCATCCCAAAACTGTTTTTT - - TRBJ1-4 TRBV25-1
CASSFGGQETQYF TGTGCCAGCAGCTTCGGCGGCCAAGAGACCCAGTACTTC medium-sized - TRBJ2-5 TRBV7-2
CASSSGTGGTQYF TGTGCCAGCAGCTCGGGGACAGGGGGGACCCAATACTTC - TRBD1 TRBJ2-5 TRBV7-2
CASSPGLAGYNEQFF TGTGCCAGTAGTCCGGGACTAGCGGGTTACAATGAGCAGTTCTTC - TRBD2 TRBJ2-1 TRBV19
CASSLVSLAGGNEQYF TGTGCCAGCAGCTTAGTGAGCCTAGCGGGAGGGAACGAGCAGTACTTC medium-sized TRBD2 TRBJ2-7 TRBV7-9
CSAREGVSNTEAFF TGCAGTGCTAGAGAGGGGGTATCGAACACTGAAGCTTTCTTT many - TRBJ1-1 TRBV20-1
CASSGTGYNSPLHF TGTGCCAGCAGTGGGACGGGCTATAATTCACCCCTCCACTTT - - TRBJ1-6 TRBV12-3/TRBV12-4
CASRETRGKAGELFF TGTGCCAGCAGAGAAACAAGAGGCAAGGCGGGGGAGCTGTTTTTT - - TRBJ2-2 TRBV2
CASSERQAERGGYTF TGTGCCAGCAGCGAACGACAAGCGGAGCGAGGTGGCTACACCTTC - - TRBJ1-2 TRBV7-2
CASTEGAWDEKLFF TGTGCCAGCACGGAAGGGGCCTGGGATGAAAAACTGTTTTTT - - TRBJ1-4 TRBV6-1
CSARGGYSNPPQHF TGCAGTGCTAGAGGTGGTTATAGCAATCCGCCCCAGCATTTT - - TRBJ1-5 TRBV20-1
CSVGQGPNYGYTF TGCAGCGTTGGACAGGGGCCGAACTATGGCTACACCTTC few TRBD1 TRBJ1-2 TRBV29-1
CSGQGGTDTQYF TGCAGTGGGCAAGGGGGCACAGATACGCAGTATTTT - - TRBJ2-3 TRBV20-1
CAGGGTAGGKETQYF TGTGCCGGGGGGGGTACGGCGGGAGGGAAAGAGACCCAGTACTTC - TRBD2 TRBJ2-5 TRBV15
CASSERDRGITNEKLFF TGTGCCAGCAGTGAGCGGGACAGGGGGATAACTAATGAAAAACTGTTTTTT - TRBD1 TRBJ1-4 TRBV6-1
CSARRAGEGNNSPLHF TGCAGTGCTAGGCGGGCGGGGGAAGGAAATAATTCACCCCTCCACTTT - - TRBJ1-6 TRBV20-1
CASRTGQVREKLFF TGTGCCAGCAGGACCGGACAGGTTAGGGAAAAACTGTTTTTT - TRBD1 TRBJ1-4 TRBV7-2
CASSPSAGTGGYTF TGTGCCAGCAGCCCCAGCGCGGGGACGGGCGGCTACACCTTC large - TRBJ1-2 TRBV9
CASRGQNHYEQYF TGTGCCAGCAGGGGACAGAACCATTACGAGCAGTACTTC - TRBD1 TRBJ2-7 TRBV6-5
CSVEGREGLSTQYF TGCAGCGTTGAGGGCAGGGAGGGTCTCTCGACCCAGTACTTC - TRBD2 TRBJ2-5 TRBV29-1
CASSAGTSGEFYEQYF TGCGCCAGCAGCGCCGGGACTAGCGGAGAATTCTACGAGCAGTACTTC - TRBD2 TRBJ2-7 TRBV5-1
CASSSGAGTEAFF TGCGCCAGCAGCTCAGGGGCCGGCACTGAGGCTTTCTTT - - TRBJ1-1 TRBV5-1
CASSLGRHNEQFF TGTGCCAGCAGCCTCGGACGGCACAATGAGCAGTTCTTC once - TRBJ2-1 TRBV7-2
CASSEDHYEQYF TGTGCCAGCAGCGAGGACCACTACGAGCAGTACTTC medium-sized - TRBJ2-7 TRBV7-2
CAVNRDRGNTIYF TGTGCCGTCAATCGGGACAGGGGCAACACCATATATTTT - TRBD1 TRBJ1-3 TRBV24-1
CSARVQGAPSPLHF TGCAGTGCTAGAGTTCAGGGGGCGCCTTCACCCCTCCACTTT few TRBD1 TRBJ1-6 TRBV20-1
CASTAPGLAGAYNEQFF TGTGCCAGTACCGCCCCGGGACTAGCGGGAGCCTACAATGAGCAGTTCTTC - TRBD2 TRBJ2-1 TRBV19
CASSLLTLDYGYTF TGTGCCAGCAGTTTATTGACCTTGGACTATGGCTACACCTTC medium-sized - TRBJ1-2 TRBV2
CASSQGTGGGGGWNQPQHF TGTGCCAGCAGCCAGGGGACAGGGGGCGGGGGAGGTTGGAATCAGCCCCAGCATTTT - TRBD1 TRBJ1-5 TRBV4-2
CATSRGTGWTGNTIYF TGTGCCACCAGCAGGGGGACAGGGTGGACTGGAAACACCATATATTTT - TRBD1 TRBJ1-3 TRBV15
CASSSLTAGTDTQYF TGTGCCAGCAGTTCCCTCACGGCTGGCACAGATACGCAGTATTTT many - TRBJ2-3 TRBV6-5
CASSLRDRDNCPPHF TGTGCCAGCAGCCTGCGGGACAGAGATAATTGCCCCCCCCACTTT - TRBD1 TRBJ1-6 TRBV14
CASSLRRGLEQYF TGTGCCAGCAGCTTAAGGCGGGGACTAGAGCAGTACTTC - TRBD2 TRBJ2-7 TRBV12-3/TRBV12-4
CASSLSGGLREQYF TGTGCCAGCAGCCTTAGCGGGGGACTACGGGAGCAGTACTTC - TRBD2 TRBJ2-7 TRBV7-2
CASGPGRRGLVSADTQYF TGTGCCAGCGGACCGGGGCGGAGGGGGCTCGTGAGCGCAGATACGCAGTATTTT - - TRBJ2-3 TRBV9
CSAPRTGNYGYTF TGCAGCGCTCCACGGACAGGGAACTATGGCTACACCTTC - TRBD1 TRBJ1-2 TRBV20-1
CASSFALAGASTDTQYF TGCGCCAGCAGCTTCGCCCTAGCGGGGGCCAGCACAGATACGCAGTATTTT once TRBD2 TRBJ2-3 TRBV5-1
CAWSTQGGSGSGNTIYF TGTGCCTGGAGTACCCAGGGGGGTAGCGGTTCAGGAAACACCATATATTTT many TRBD1 TRBJ1-3 TRBV30
CSVTGTGLDTQYF TGCAGCGTTACCGGGACAGGGCTAGATACGCAGTATTTT - TRBD1 TRBJ2-3 TRBV29-1
CASTGEWGEKLFF TGTGCCAGTACAGGGGAGTGGGGAGAAAAACTGTTTTTT many TRBD1 TRBJ1-4 TRBV10-3
CASSSPGGSYNEQFF TGTGCCAGCAGTAGCCCAGGGGGCTCCTACAATGAGCAGTTCTTC many TRBD1 TRBJ2-1 TRBV6-1
CARSSIQGNEQFF TGCGCCAGGTCATCCATCCAGGGCAATGAGCAGTTCTTC - - TRBJ2-1 TRBV18
CASSLGQGAYEQYF TGTGCCAGCAGCTTGGGACAGGGAGCCTACGAGCAGTACTTC - TRBD1 TRBJ2-7 TRBV5-5
CASSPPGQGAKEQYF TGTGCCAGCAGCCCACCTGGACAGGGGGCGAAGGAGCAGTACTTC - TRBD1 TRBJ2-7 TRBV13
CASSPSDEQFF TGTGCCAGCTCCCCCAGCGACGAGCAGTTCTTC - - TRBJ2-1 TRBV7-9
CATSDRDGYTF TGTGCCACCAGTGACAGGGATGGCTACACCTTC - - TRBJ1-2 TRBV24-1
CASSEEGGSYEQYF TGTGCCAGCAGCGAGGAGGGGGGGAGCTACGAGCAGTACTTC - - TRBJ2-7 TRBV9
CASSFQTSPGELFF TGTGCCAGCAGCTTCCAGACTAGCCCCGGGGAGCTGTTTTTT many TRBD2 TRBJ2-2 TRBV5-8
CASSQVAGEQYF TGTGCCAGCAGCCAAGTGGCTGGAGAGCAGTACTTC - - TRBJ2-7 TRBV7-3